The 23 T cell receptor beta chains below were found in one sample sequenced in a study of blood T cell repertoires in COVID-19. The data were produced by immunoSEQ multiplex PCR, yet TCRdb's version contains in-frame clones alone and is incomplete. The table shows under 300,000 clones, with approximately 85% occurring only once. The sample consisted of peripheral blood. The receptors shown here come from a woman aged 25 to 45 with acute or convalescent COVID-19.

The gene calls are TRBV25-1 and TRBJ2-5, with 7 bases that match TRBD2. The germline V gene encodes CDR1 MGHDK and CDR2 SYGVNS. This CDR3 region has 13 residues. V dropped 3 bases and J dropped 3; count of bases not matched to a gene: 1. CDR3 region: CASSEGGEETQYF. The CDR3, as DNA: TGTGCCAGCAGTGAGGGGGGGGAAGAGACCCAGTACTTC.

This chain's CDR3 is CASSQVEMGPSGANVLTF. The DNA for the CDR3 is TGCGCCAGCAGCCAAGTAGAGATGGGGCCTTCTGGGGCCAACGTCCTGACTTTC. V and J are TRBV4-1 and TRBJ2-6; TRBD1 might be the D (5 bases). Trimming took off 1 base at V and 1 base at J, with 14 bases between the two ends. CDR1 MGHRA and CDR2 YSYEKL come from the germline V gene. CDR3 length: 18 amino acids.

This clone was recorded a few times. The chain joins TRBV24-1 to TRBJ1-5, with a weak D call TRBD1 (5 bases). Germline loops: CDR1 KGHDR, CDR2 SFDVKD. V shed 3 bases and J shed 0 bases, with 11 bases lying between them. CDR3 length equals 16 residues. The CDR3 loop reads CATSDPRQNSNQPQHF. The CDR3 DNA is TGTGCCACCAGTGATCCGCGACAGAATAGCAATCAGCCCCAGCATTTT.

The CDR3 reads CASSYSWTRDYEQFF. The CDR3 region has the DNA TGTGCCAGCAGTTACTCTTGGACCCGGGACTATGAGCAGTTCTTC. This chain connects TRBV6-6 to TRBJ2-1, with D possibly matching TRBD2 (6 bases). The CDR3 is made up of 15 amino acids. The germline V gene encodes CDR1 MNHNY and CDR2 SVGAGI (reference sequence). The V gene lost 0 bases and the J gene lost 8 bases, with 14 bases spanning the gap.

The genes are TRBV15 and TRBJ1-4, with 9 bases lining up with TRBD1. V shed 2 bases, J shed 0 bases, and the junction held 4 bases outside the gene matches. This CDR3 contains 17 residues. The V gene's germline CDR1 is LNHNV and CDR2 YYDKDF (reference sequence). The CDR3 region has the DNA TGTGCCACCAGCAGACGGGACAGGGTCACAACTAATGAAAAACTGTTTTTT. It specifies CATSRRDRVTTNEKLFF. The full variable domain, completed using reference TRBV15 and TRBJ1-4, is DAMVIQNPRYQVTQFGKPVTLSCSQTLNHNVMYWYQQKSSQAPKLLFHYYDKDFNNEADTPDNFQSRRPNTSFCFLDIRSPGLGDTAMYLCATSRRDRVTTNEKLFFGSGTQLSVL.

The chain links TRBV7-2 to TRBJ2-1; 8 nucleotides agree with TRBD2. Trimming took 3 bases from V and 3 from J; bases not matched to a gene: 4. CDR1 and CDR2 (germline): SGHTA, FQGNSA. This CDR3 is 15 amino acids long. Written as DNA, the CDR3 is TGTGCCAGCAGCTTCTCGGGAGGGTACTACAATGAGCAGTTCTTC. Translated, it gives CASSFSGGYYNEQFF. Supplemented by reference TRBV7-2 and TRBJ2-1, the full variable domain reads GAGVSQSPSNKVTEKGKDVELRCDPISGHTALYWYRQSLGQGLEFLIYFQGNSAPDKSGLPSDRFSAERTGGSVSTLTIQRTQQEDSAVYLCASSFSGGYYNEQFFGPGTRLTVL.

V is TRBV6-2 or TRBV6-3 and J is TRBJ2-5; D remains ambiguous. V was cut by 6 bases and J by 5 bases, with 7 bases left in between. The CDR3 length is 11 residues. Germline loops: CDR1 MNHEY, CDR2 SVGEGT. The CDR3 is CASSRRETQYF. As DNA, the CDR3 is TGTGCCAGCAGCCGCCGGGAGACCCAGTACTTC.

This chain uses TRBV5-4 with TRBJ1-1; TRBD1 matches at 7 bases. The CDR3 sequence is 14 residues long. Germline-derived CDR1 and CDR2 are SGHNT and YYREEE (reference sequence). V lost 0 bases to trimming and J lost 5 bases; unmatched junction nucleotides: 4. The CDR3 sequence: CASSLVGGLTEAFF. The CDR3 DNA sequence: TGTGCCAGCAGCTTGGTAGGGGGCTTGACTGAAGCTTTCTTT.

The V and J genes are TRBV9 and TRBJ2-2, with 12 bases lining up with TRBD2. The CDR3 is 16 amino acids. Germline V gives CDR1 SGDLS, CDR2 YYNGEE. V was clipped by 4 bases and J by 4 bases; unmatched bases: 5. CDR3 coding DNA: TGTGCCAGCAGCACCCAGACTAGCGGGGGCACCGGGGAGCTGTTTTTT. Protein sequence: CASSTQTSGGTGELFF.

The chain links TRBV7-8 to TRBJ1-5; no definite D call. From germline, CDR1 is SGHVS and CDR2 FQNEAQ. The ends were cut back, 3 bases at V and 4 bases at J, with 7 bases in the middle. The CDR3 has 13 residues. In DNA, the CDR3 is TGTGCCAGCAGCTTGCTGAGAAATCAGCCCCAGCATTTT. Translation gives CASSLLRNQPQHF.

The table lists this clone with a count of one. The J gene is TRBJ2-7, the V gene TRBV11-3; D not certain. Germline assignment: CDR1 SGHNT and CDR2 YENEEA. The V gene lost 1 base and the J gene lost 0 bases, with 7 bases spanning the gap. The CDR3 runs 14 residues. Here the CDR3 reads CASSLVMSSYEQYF. The CDR3 DNA reads as TGTGCCAGCAGCTTAGTGATGAGCTCCTACGAGCAGTACTTC.

The gene calls are TRBV4-2 and TRBJ2-2, with 9 bases that match TRBD2. V trimming: 0 bases; J trimming: 2 bases; junction bases outside the gene matches: 13. CDR3 length: 20 residues. CDR1 LGHNA and CDR2 YNFKEQ come from the germline V gene. In DNA, the CDR3 is TGTGCCAGCAGCCAAGATAGTGCCGGAGTAGCGGGGGTTAACACCGGGGAGCTGTTTTTT. Protein sequence: CASSQDSAGVAGVNTGELFF.

As regards this clone: Different DNA sequences within this sample yield the same CDR3. The chain is built from TRBV5-1 and TRBJ2-7, with 8 positions matching TRBD1. The CDR3 length is 15 residues. Germline trimming cut 0 bases from V and 0 bases from J; bases unmatched to any gene: 2. CDR1 is SGHRS and CDR2 is YFSETQ in the germline V gene. The CDR3 protein is CASSLGGTGSYEQYF. The CDR3 nucleotides read TGCGCCAGCAGCTTGGGAGGGACAGGCTCCTACGAGCAGTACTTC.

The V gene is TRBV12-3 or TRBV12-4, the J gene TRBJ2-2, with D possibly TRBD1 on 5 matching bases. This CDR3 region has 13 residues. Trimming removed 6 bases from V and 5 bases from J, with 10 bases in between. CDR3 sequence reads: CASRRQRTGELFF. CDR3 bases: TGTGCCAGCAGGAGACAGAGAACCGGGGAGCTGTTTTTT.

The V call is TRBV6-5, the J call TRBJ2-1, with no clear D. CDR3 length equals 15 residues. Looked up from germline, CDR1 is MNHEY and CDR2 is SVGAGI. Between the trimmed V and J ends, which lost 2 bases and 6 bases, there was a span of 14 bases. In DNA form, the CDR3 reads TGTGCCAGCAGTTACAGTCCTCTTCAGCGCAATGAGCAGTTCTTC. This sequence encodes CASSYSPLQRNEQFF.

V and J are TRBV9 and TRBJ2-1; a possible D gene is TRBD2 (5 bases). Per the germline V gene, CDR1 is SGDLS and CDR2 is YYNGEE. V was clipped by 4 bases and J by 7 bases, with 21 bases between them. The CDR3 sequence is 16 residues long. This chain's CDR3 is CASSPSGLATWNEQFF. The CDR3 DNA follows: TGTGCCAGCAGCCCCTCCGGGCTAGCAACTTGGAATGAGCAGTTCTTC.

This sequence joins TRBV7-9 and TRBJ2-5, with D maybe TRBD2 (6 bases). The CDR3 runs 16 residues. CDR1 is SEHNR and CDR2 is FQNEAQ in the germline V gene (reference sequence). The germline V and J ends were trimmed by 5 bases and 5 bases, with 21 bases remaining between them. The CDR3 region has the DNA TGTGCCAGCAGCCCCTCTAGCGTTCGAAGGGAGGAGACCCAGTACTTC. This encodes CASSPSSVRREETQYF.

CDR3 in DNA: TGCGCCAGCAGCTTGTCGGGGGGTGACCAAGAGACCCAGTACTTC. Its protein product is CASSLSGGDQETQYF. The rearrangement links TRBV5-1 to TRBJ2-5; 7 bases match TRBD2. CDR3 length: 15 amino acids. From germline, CDR1 is SGHRS and CDR2 YFSETQ. V was pared by 1 base and J by 0 bases, with 3 bases of the junction left unmatched.

The genes are TRBV7-8 and TRBJ1-4; weak D call: TRBD1 (6 bases). The V and J ends lost 3 bases and 4 bases respectively, with 12 bases between them. Germline V gene sequence: CDR1 SGHVS, CDR2 FQNEAQ. The CDR3 totals 15 residues. The CDR3 loop is CASSLPDRINEKLFF. In nucleotides, the CDR3 is TGTGCCAGCAGCTTGCCCGACAGGATTAATGAAAAACTGTTTTTT.

This chain uses TRBV6-5 with TRBJ1-5; no clear D. CDR3 length equals 12 residues. The germline V and J ends were trimmed by 7 bases and 7 bases, with 11 bases remaining between them. Germline V lookup: CDR1 MNHEY, CDR2 SVGAGI. CDR3 loop: CASTGGNQPQHF. CDR3 bases: TGTGCCAGCACTGGCGGAAACCAGCCCCAGCATTTT.

The CDR3 bases are TGTGCCAGCAGAGCCCAGCGGGATATTGGGAATGAGCAGTTCTTC. Protein: CASRAQRDIGNEQFF. V usage is TRBV7-8 and J usage is TRBJ2-1; the match to TRBD2 covers 7 bases. The V and J ends lost 6 bases and 7 bases, in that order; junction bases with no gene match: 12. The CDR3 has 15 residues. Germline CDR1 reads SGHVS; CDR2 reads FQNEAQ.

A note on this clone: Other DNA variants within this sample encode the same CDR3. This rearrangement joins TRBV7-9 to TRBJ2-5; 10 bases fit TRBD2. Germline CDR1 SEHNR, CDR2 FQNEAQ (reference sequence). Germline trimming cut 1 base from V and 3 bases from J; bases unmatched to any gene: 2. The CDR3 has 15 amino acids. The CDR3 region is CASSLGTSGKETQYF. The CDR3 DNA sequence: TGTGCCAGCAGCTTAGGGACTAGCGGAAAAGAGACCCAGTACTTC.

The chain has TRBV1 and TRBJ2-4; TRBD1, as called in the table, went unchecked against the DNA. TRBV1 corresponds to a pseudogene. This CDR3 comprises 16 residues. This CDR3 reads CTSSPGQVIAKNIQYF. CDR3 nucleotides: TGCACCAGCAGCCCTGGACAGGTGATAGCCAAAAACATTCAGTACTTC.